The sequence of this T cell receptor (beta chain) was determined in a study of blood T cell repertoires in COVID-19. The overall study: PBMCs, B-cell-depleted T cells, or T cells provided the cDNA or gDNA that made up the material.

Clones were sequenced by immunoSEQ multiplex PCR, and TCRdb holds only the in-frame ones, with some missing. The sample holds 200,000 to 300,000 clones, roughly 80% seen once. The material sequenced was peripheral blood. The sequence derives from a woman at least 80 years old with acute or convalescent COVID-19.

In DNA, the CDR3 is TGTGCCATCAGGAGACAGGGAAATTTCTACAATGAGCAGTTCTTC. It specifies CAIRRQGNFYNEQFF. This chain uses TRBV10-3 with TRBJ2-1; 7 nucleotides agree with TRBD1. Trimming cost V 6 bases and J 3 bases; bases outside gene matches: 8. The CDR3 loop spans 15 amino acids. The germline CDR1 and CDR2 sequences are ENHRY and SYGVKD.